A selection of T cell receptor beta chains follows, all from one sample in a study of PD-1 blockade in classical Hodgkin lymphoma. The data were produced by immunoSEQ multiplex PCR, yet TCRdb's version contains in-frame clones alone and is incomplete. The table shows some 32,000 clones, with roughly 82% occurring only once. The sequencing used peripheral blood mononuclear cells (PBMCs), collected at baseline. The receptors here all came from a human donor with classical Hodgkin lymphoma. The CDR3 runs from the conserved cysteine through the conserved F or W.

V gene: TRBV19; CDR3 length: 16; CDR3 protein: CASRVWGQGSTDTQYF
V gene: TRBV5-4; CDR3 length: 16; CDR3 protein: CASSIASGRAYNEQFF
V gene: TRBV19; CDR3 length: 14; CDR3 protein: CATTRAGQTGELFF
V gene: TRBV28; CDR3 length: 14; CDR3 protein: CASRLPGQGYEQYF
V gene: TRBV5-6; CDR3 length: 13; CDR3 protein: CASSLAVNTEAFF
V gene: TRBV6-5; CDR3 length: 14; CDR3 protein: CASRGTGFTGELFF
V gene: TRBV7-9; CDR3 length: 13; CDR3 protein: CASRDEGLGTQYF
V gene: TRBV4-2; CDR3 length: 16; CDR3 protein: CASSHPGQGAYTEAFF
V gene: TRBV4-1; CDR3 length: 16; CDR3 protein: CASSQEKQGATDTQYF
V gene: TRBV25-1; CDR3 length: 14; CDR3 protein: CASSEYGTGEKLFF
V gene: TRBV7-9; CDR3 length: 13; CDR3 protein: CASSSGENTEAFF
V gene: TRBV9; CDR3 length: 14; CDR3 protein: CASSPPGSHYEQYF
V gene: TRBV4-2; CDR3 length: 15; CDR3 protein: CASSPVGTGGDEQYF
V gene: TRBV10-3; CDR3 length: 12; CDR3 protein: CAISGTGDEQYF
V gene: TRBV14; CDR3 length: 15; CDR3 protein: CASSQLGGGRGEQYF
V gene: TRBV18; CDR3 length: 15; CDR3 protein: CASSPRQGHQETQYF
V gene: TRBV9; CDR3 length: 14; CDR3 protein: CASSVGTLGNTIYF
V gene: TRBV30; CDR3 length: 15; CDR3 protein: CAWRKLAWRTDTQYF
V gene: TRBV7-2; CDR3 length: 13; CDR3 protein: CASSQDFSETQYF
V gene: TRBV2; CDR3 length: 14; CDR3 protein: CASNRDRGSEKLFF
V gene: TRBV7-2; CDR3 length: 13; CDR3 protein: CASRVGTNTEAFF
V gene: TRBV7-9; CDR3 length: 14; CDR3 protein: CASSSGQGNEKLFF
V gene: TRBV19; CDR3 length: 13; CDR3 protein: CASAWTGQETQYF
V gene: TRBV29-1; CDR3 length: 13; CDR3 protein: CSVVRGTNYGYTF
V gene: TRBV6-5; CDR3 length: 13; CDR3 protein: CASSPQGWTEAFF
V gene: TRBV5-1; CDR3 length: 13; CDR3 protein: CASSFNMNTEAFF
V gene: TRBV6-6; CDR3 length: 12; CDR3 protein: CASSSSAETQYF
V gene: TRBV6-5; CDR3 length: 14; CDR3 protein: CASSYSGAGTEAFF
V gene: TRBV6-5; CDR3 length: 14; CDR3 protein: CASSPMGDNSPLHF
V gene: TRBV15; CDR3 length: 15; CDR3 protein: CATSRGRGGAHEAFF
V gene: TRBV5-1; CDR3 length: 14; CDR3 protein: CASSDLPGDSPLHF
V gene: TRBV18; CDR3 length: 15; CDR3 protein: CASLSDQGRSTEAFF
V gene: TRBV2; CDR3 length: 12; CDR3 protein: CASSEVGGRAFF
V gene: TRBV11-1; CDR3 length: 17; CDR3 protein: CASSFTGSGQGATEAFF
V gene: TRBV11-3; CDR3 length: 15; CDR3 protein: CASSSTGGGYNEQFF
V gene: TRBV5-6; CDR3 length: 13; CDR3 protein: CASSREEGTEAFF
V gene: TRBV19; CDR3 length: 14; CDR3 protein: CASSRQWDTGELFF
V gene: TRBV11-2; CDR3 length: 12; CDR3 protein: CASSGEDSPLHF
V gene: TRBV27; CDR3 length: 14; CDR3 protein: CASSPQGAGTEAFF
V gene: TRBV7-2; CDR3 length: 18; CDR3 protein: CASSSPLTTGTGSSPLHF
V gene: TRBV9; CDR3 length: 16; CDR3 protein: CASSVGEGVGNTEAFF
V gene: TRBV28; CDR3 length: 13; CDR3 protein: CASEELAKNIQYF